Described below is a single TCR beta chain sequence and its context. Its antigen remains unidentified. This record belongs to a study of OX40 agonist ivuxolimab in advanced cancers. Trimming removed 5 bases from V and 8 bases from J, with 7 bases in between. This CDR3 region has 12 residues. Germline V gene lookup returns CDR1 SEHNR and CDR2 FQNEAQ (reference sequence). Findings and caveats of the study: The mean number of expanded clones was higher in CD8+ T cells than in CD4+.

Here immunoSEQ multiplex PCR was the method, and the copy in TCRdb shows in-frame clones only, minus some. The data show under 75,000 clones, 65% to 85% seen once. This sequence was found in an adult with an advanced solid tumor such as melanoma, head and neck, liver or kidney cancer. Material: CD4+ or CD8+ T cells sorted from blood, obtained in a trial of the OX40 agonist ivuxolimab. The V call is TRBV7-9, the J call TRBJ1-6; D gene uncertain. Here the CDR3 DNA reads TGTGCCAGCAGCCACACGGATTCACCCCTCCACTTT. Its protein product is CASSHTDSPLHF. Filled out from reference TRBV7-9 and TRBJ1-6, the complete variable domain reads DTGVSQNPRHKITKRGQNVTFRCDPISEHNRLYWYRQTLGQGPEFLTYFQNEAQLEKSRLLSDRFSAERPKGSFSTLEIQRTEQGDSAMYLCASSHTDSPLHFGNGTRLTVT.